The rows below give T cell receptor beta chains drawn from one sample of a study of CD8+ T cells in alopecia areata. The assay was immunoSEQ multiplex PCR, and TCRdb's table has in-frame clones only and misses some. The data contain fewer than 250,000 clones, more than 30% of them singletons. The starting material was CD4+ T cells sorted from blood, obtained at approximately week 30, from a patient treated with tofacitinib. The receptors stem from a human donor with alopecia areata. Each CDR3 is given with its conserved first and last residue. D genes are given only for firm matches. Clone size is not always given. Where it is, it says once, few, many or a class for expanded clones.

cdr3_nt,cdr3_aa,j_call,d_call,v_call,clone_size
TGTGCCAGCAGTTACTCGGAGACCCTGGGGGAGACCCAGTACTTC,CASSYSETLGETQYF,TRBJ2-5,.,TRBV6-5,few
TGCGCCAGCAGCCCAAAACCGGGACACCGAGAGACCCAGTACTTC,CASSPKPGHRETQYF,TRBJ2-5,.,TRBV5-1,.
TGCAGCGTATGTTTGAGGAACACCGGGGAGCTGTTTTTT,CSVCLRNTGELFF,TRBJ2-2,.,TRBV29-1,.
TGTGCCAGCAGTGAACAGGGGCCCTCACCCCTCCACTTT,CASSEQGPSPLHF,TRBJ1-6,.,TRBV2,.
TGCGCCAGCAGCCTCCCGGACAGGAACGAGCAGTACTTC,CASSLPDRNEQYF,TRBJ2-7,TRBD1,TRBV4-1,few
TGTGCCAGCAGCTTAGTTTTGCAGAGCTCCTACAATGAGCAGTTCTTC,CASSLVLQSSYNEQFF,TRBJ2-1,.,TRBV7-2,.
TGTGCCAGCAGTCCACGACTGGACACAGATACGCAGTATTTT,CASSPRLDTDTQYF,TRBJ2-3,.,TRBV6-5,few
TGTGCCAGCAGTGAGGAGGGGATTAACAATCAGCCCCAGCATTTT,CASSEEGINNQPQHF,TRBJ1-5,.,TRBV2,.
TGCGCCAGCAGCTTAACGACAGTTTCTGGGGCCAACGTCCTGACTTTC,CASSLTTVSGANVLTF,TRBJ2-6,.,TRBV5-1,many
TGTGCCAGCAGTTTAAAGGGAGGCTATGGCTACACCTTC,CASSLKGGYGYTF,TRBJ1-2,.,TRBV27,few
TGTGCCTGGACTCTTAGGGACAGGGATAACGAGCAGTACTTC,CAWTLRDRDNEQYF,TRBJ2-7,TRBD1,TRBV30,.
TGCAGCGGATGGACGGCGGGAGAGCAGTACTTC,CSGWTAGEQYF,TRBJ2-7,.,TRBV29-1,few
TGCAGTGCGGAAGCTAACTATGGCTACACCTTC,CSAEANYGYTF,TRBJ1-2,.,TRBV20-1,.
TGTGCCAGCAGCCCGAACACTGAAGCTTTCTTT,CASSPNTEAFF,TRBJ1-1,.,TRBV6-6,few
TGTGCCTGGAGTTCGCAGGGGAAGGGCCCCATCTCTGGAAACACCATATATTTT,CAWSSQGKGPISGNTIYF,TRBJ1-3,.,TRBV30,.
TGTGCCTGGAGTTTGCAGGGGGGGCCGAAGTATTTT,CAWSLQGGPKYF,TRBJ2-3,.,TRBV30,.
TGCAGCGGGAATCAGGGTTCGGGTGAGCAGTTCTTC,CSGNQGSGEQFF,TRBJ2-1,.,TRBV29-1,.
TGTGCCAGCTCACCACCCGCAGGGAGGGACACCATATATTTT,CASSPPAGRDTIYF,TRBJ1-3,.,TRBV18,.
TGTGCCAGCAGTGAAGCAGGGGCGGGAGCGGCATACTTC,CASSEAGAGAAYF,TRBJ2-5,TRBD2,TRBV2,.
TGCGCCAGCAGCTCGGAGGGTCTGATCACTTACTATGGCTACACCTTC,CASSSEGLITYYGYTF,TRBJ1-2,.,TRBV5-1,.
TGCAGCGTTGAGGGACAGGGGACCTTAGGCACCTTC,CSVEGQGTLGTF,TRBJ1-2,TRBD1,TRBV29-1,.
TGTGCCAGCAGCTTAGGGGGCCAGCCCCAGCATTTT,CASSLGGQPQHF,TRBJ1-5,.,TRBV7-9,few
TGTGCCAGCAGCTTTGGACAGGGAGCGTACAATGAGCAGTTCTTC,CASSFGQGAYNEQFF,TRBJ2-1,TRBD1,TRBV5-5,few
TGCGCCAGTACCCTTAGCGGGGGGTCCTACAATGAGCAGTTCTTC,CASTLSGGSYNEQFF,TRBJ2-1,TRBD2,TRBV5-1,.
TGTGCCTGGAGTCAAGGACAGGGAGGGTCACCCCTCCACTTT,CAWSQGQGGSPLHF,TRBJ1-6,TRBD1,TRBV30,.
TGTGCCAGCAGCCCAGAAGGGATGGGCAATCAGCCCCAGCATTTT,CASSPEGMGNQPQHF,TRBJ1-5,.,TRBV9,.
TGTGCCTGGAGTATGGGAGTGGTCTACGAGCAGTACTTC,CAWSMGVVYEQYF,TRBJ2-7,.,TRBV30,.
TGTGCCAGCTCATCAGGACAGGGGGTTCAGCCCCAGCATTTT,CASSSGQGVQPQHF,TRBJ1-5,TRBD1,TRBV18,few
TGTGCCAGCAGTGTTGGACCGGGGTTTAGTGAAGCTTTCTTT,CASSVGPGFSEAFF,TRBJ1-1,.,TRBV2,.
TGTGCCAGCAGCCGTCCCGGGACGGCCTCTCATGAGCAGTTCTTC,CASSRPGTASHEQFF,TRBJ2-1,.,TRBV7-9,few
TGCAGCGTCGCGTCGGTGTCGGGACAGGTCGGATCCTACGAGCAGTACTTC,CSVASVSGQVGSYEQYF,TRBJ2-7,TRBD1,TRBV29-1,.
TGTGCCACCTCCGGGGGGAATCAGCCCCAGCATTTT,CATSGGNQPQHF,TRBJ1-5,.,TRBV28,many